One and the same sample provided the 18 T cell receptor beta chains below, sequenced in a study of spatial heterogeneity in lung cancer. Study-wide results and caveats: The study found that expanded intratumoral alpha and beta TCR counts tracked tumor mutation counts.

TCRdb used MiXCR to reprocess the 5' RACE reads, holding one entry per CDR3 protein. This sample carries roughly 8,400 distinct CDR3 sequences, roughly 4.5% of them seen once, and the ten largest clones take approximately 10%. The time point is: sample taken at primary tumor resection. Antigens for these TCRs are unknown. The sequences come from lung tumor tissue, collected at surgery. The receptor source for this set is a female donor with early-stage non-small cell lung cancer.

By frequency in the sample, this clonotype is medium-sized (0.01 to 0.1%). The V and J genes are TRBV6-5 and TRBJ2-1; D is possibly TRBD1 (7 bases). There are 16 residues in the CDR3. Germline assignment: CDR1 MNHEY and CDR2 SVGAGI. Trimming removed 1 base from V and 7 bases from J, with 17 bases in between. The CDR3 region is CASSYFQGGGGNEQFF. CDR3 sequence (DNA): TGTGCCAGCAGTTACTTCCAGGGGGGAGGAGGGAATGAGCAGTTCTTC.

This rearrangement joins TRBV7-2 to TRBJ2-7; TRBD2 matches 8 bases. The CDR3 loop spans 14 amino acids. V was clipped by 3 bases and J by 4 bases; unmatched bases: 5. Germline assignment: CDR1 SGHTA and CDR2 FQGNSA. CDR3 DNA: TGTGCCAGCAGCTTGGCGGGAGGTGGGTACGAGCAGTACTTC. It translates to CASSLAGGGYEQYF.

This clonotype was detected ten times or more. This rearrangement joins TRBV6-1 to TRBJ1-2; D is ambiguous. There are 15 residues in the CDR3. Trimming removed 6 bases at V and 2 bases at J, with 16 bases between. Germline CDR1 and CDR2: MNHNS and SASEGT. In nucleotides, the CDR3 is TGTGCCAGCAGGTCCGGCGTCGGAGGGAACTATGGCTACACCTTC. This sequence encodes CASRSGVGGNYGYTF.

Of note for this clonotype: One end of the junction does not line up with germline, which may come from a read error. The chain is built from TRBV12-3 or TRBV12-4 and TRBJ1-1, with 8 bases fitting TRBD1. The CDR3 has 13 residues. The CDR3 loop is CASSLGQVPQEVF. The CDR3 region has the DNA TGTGCCAGCAGTTTGGGACAGGTGCCGCAGGAGGTCTTT.

The table lists this clonotype with many counts. The CDR3 here is CASSRSGVEKLFF. Written as DNA, the CDR3 is TGTGCCAGCAGCAGGAGCGGGGTCGAAAAACTGTTTTTT. This chain connects TRBV5-5 to TRBJ1-4; D remains ambiguous. Trimming took 4 bases from V and 8 from J, leaving 12 bases between them. The CDR3 spans 13 residues. Germline assignment: CDR1 SGHKS and CDR2 YYEKEE (reference sequence).

In its sample, this clonotype was seen many times. In nucleotides, the CDR3 is TGTGCCAGCAGGGGACAGGGCGGGCGACAGCCCCAGCATTTT. It specifies CASRGQGGRQPQHF. This chain connects TRBV27 to TRBJ1-5; 9 nucleotides align to TRBD1. The CDR3 spans 14 residues. Losses at the gene ends were 6 bases for V and 7 bases for J; bases not matched to a gene: 7. Per germline, CDR1 MNHEY and CDR2 SMNVEV (reference sequence).

This clonotype is medium-sized by share. The chain recombines TRBV7-3 with TRBJ2-1, with D unclear. The CDR3 sequence is 11 residues long. V was trimmed by 2 bases and J by 7 bases, leaving 3 bases between them. CDR1 SGHTA and CDR2 FQGTGA come from the germline V gene. Written as DNA, the CDR3 is TGTGCCAGCAGCTTAGGGAATGAGCAGTTCTTC. This gives the protein CASSLGNEQFF.

By its share, this clonotype is medium-sized. The chain carries TRBV18 and TRBJ2-5, with D tentatively TRBD1 or TRBD2 (5 bases each). The V end was cut by 1 base, the J end by 5 bases, with 14 bases between. CDR3 length equals 15 residues. Germline CDR1 KGHSH, CDR2 LQKENI. CDR3 amino acids: CASSPRGQGGETQYF. The CDR3 nucleotides read TGTGCCAGCTCACCACGAGGCCAGGGCGGGGAGACCCAGTACTTC.

The sample holds a few counts of this clonotype. This sequence joins TRBV2 and TRBJ1-4; D ambiguous. Germline assignment: CDR1 SNHLY and CDR2 FYNNEI. The CDR3 consists of 15 residues. V shed 6 bases and J shed 6 bases, with 17 bases lying between them. For the CDR3, the DNA is TGTGCCAGCAGCCGCCGCACAGCGAGGGATGAAAAACTGTTTTTT. As protein: CASSRRTARDEKLFF.

This clonotype counts as medium-sized. V and J are TRBV28 and TRBJ1-3; D unclear. The V gene lost 7 bases and the J gene lost 0 bases, with 13 bases spanning the gap. This CDR3 is 15 amino acids long. CDR1 is MDHEN, CDR2 SYDVKM, per germline. This CDR3 reads CASTVPWGSGNTIYF. CDR3 sequence (DNA): TGTGCCAGCACCGTCCCCTGGGGCTCTGGAAACACCATATATTTT.

Judged by abundance, this clonotype is medium-sized. DNA for the CDR3: TGTGCCAGCTATAGCGGGAGCACCTACGAGCAGTACTTC. It is translated as CASYSGSTYEQYF. The rearrangement joins TRBV12-3 or TRBV12-4 to TRBJ2-7, with TRBD2 identical over 9 bases. With V trimmed by 8 bases and J by 2 bases, 4 bases remained unmatched. This CDR3 is 13 amino acids long.

This clonotype is termed medium-sized (0.01 to 0.1%). The V gene is TRBV5-1, the J gene TRBJ2-1; 11 bases are shared with TRBD2. Trimming cost V 3 bases and J 7 bases; bases outside gene matches: 6. Germline lookup yields CDR1 SGHRS and CDR2 YFSETQ. This CDR3 is built from 15 residues. In DNA form, the CDR3 reads TGCGCCAGCAGCTCACTAGCGGGAGTAGGGAATGAGCAGTTCTTC. Amino acid sequence: CASSSLAGVGNEQFF.

This sequence joins TRBV6-1 and TRBJ1-1; TRBD1 aligns across 8 bases. The junction had 10 bases not matched to a gene; V was cut back by 4 bases and J by 0 bases. The CDR3 is 17 amino acids. Germline CDR1 and CDR2: MNHNS and SASEGT. As DNA, the CDR3 is TGTGCCAGCAGTGGAGCCTTGACAGGGGCGATGAACACTGAAGCTTTCTTT. Translated, it gives CASSGALTGAMNTEAFF.

The V call is TRBV18, the J call TRBJ2-7; D is unclear. Trimming removed 6 bases at V and 0 bases at J, with 6 bases between. The V gene's germline CDR1 is KGHSH and CDR2 LQKENI. The CDR3 consists of 12 residues. For the CDR3, the DNA is TGTGCCAGCTCCTCCAGCTCCTACGAGCAGTACTTC. This gives the protein CASSSSSYEQYF.

Ten or more counts support this clonotype. The rearrangement links TRBV30 to TRBJ2-3, with no clear D. In germline, CDR1 is GTSNPN, CDR2 SVGIG (reference sequence). CDR3 length: 12 residues. V was shortened by 4 bases and J by 6 bases, with 11 bases between the two germline ends. The DNA for the CDR3 is TGTGCCTGGATAGGGATTCGGGATACGCAGTATTTT. Translated, it gives CAWIGIRDTQYF.

By proportion, this clonotype is medium-sized. This chain connects TRBV3-1 to TRBJ2-2; D might be TRBD2 (6 bases). The CDR3 length is 16 residues. CDR1 is LGHDT and CDR2 is YNNKEL in the germline V gene (reference sequence). V lost 3 bases, J lost 2 bases, and 13 bases lay in between. CDR3 nucleotide sequence: TGTGCCAGCAGCCAGGGAGGTGCCGGTAACACCGGGGAGCTGTTTTTT. It is translated as CASSQGGAGNTGELFF.

This clonotype came up many times. This chain connects TRBV19 to TRBJ2-2; tentatively, D is TRBD1 or TRBD2 (6 bases each). The length of the CDR3 is 16 residues. CDR1 LNHDA and CDR2 SQIVND come from the germline V gene (reference sequence). Trimming stripped 7 bases from V and 3 bases from J, with 18 bases between. DNA for the CDR3: TGTGCCAGTACCTTAGGGGGGTTCCAACACACCGGGGAGCTGTTTTTT. Translation gives CASTLGGFQHTGELFF.

This clonotype was counted ten times or more. This rearrangement joins TRBV3-1 to TRBJ2-7, with D tentatively TRBD1 (5 bases). From germline, CDR1 is LGHDT and CDR2 YNNKEL (reference sequence). Trimming shortened V by 1 base and J by 4 bases, and 8 bases separated the two germline ends. This CDR3 has 13 residues. The DNA for the CDR3 is TGTGCCAGCAGCCAAGTAGGGGTTTACGAGCAGTACTTC. Translating it yields CASSQVGVYEQYF.